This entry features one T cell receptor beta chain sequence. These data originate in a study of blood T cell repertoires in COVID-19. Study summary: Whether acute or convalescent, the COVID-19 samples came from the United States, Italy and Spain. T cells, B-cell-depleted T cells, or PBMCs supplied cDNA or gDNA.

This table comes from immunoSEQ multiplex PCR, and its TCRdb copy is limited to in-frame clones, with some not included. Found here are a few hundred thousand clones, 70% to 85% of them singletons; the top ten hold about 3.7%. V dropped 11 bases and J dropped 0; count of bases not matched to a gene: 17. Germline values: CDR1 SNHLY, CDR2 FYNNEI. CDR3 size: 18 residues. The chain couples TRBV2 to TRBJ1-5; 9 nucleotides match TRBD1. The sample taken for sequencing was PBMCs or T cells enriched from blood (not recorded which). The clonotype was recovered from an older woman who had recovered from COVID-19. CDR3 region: CASRSGTGSVYSNQPQHF. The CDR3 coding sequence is TGTGCCTCCAGGTCCGGGACAGGGTCCGTTTATAGCAATCAGCCCCAGCATTTT.